A selection of T cell receptor beta chains follows, all from one sample in a study of T-cell reconstitution after alpha-beta-depleted transplantation in children. TCRdb analysed the PCR reads with MiXCR anew, one entry per CDR3 protein. The sample records approximately 200,000 distinct CDR3 sequences, 13% to 15% being singletons. Source: PBMCs from the stem cell graft donor, taken from the stem cell graft. These receptors all come from a human donor who donated a stem cell graft to a child with acute lymphoblastic leukemia. Both conserved end residues are part of each CDR3. Fields, in order: J gene, V gene, clone size, D gene, CDR3 protein, CDR3 DNA. A D gene is named only where the DNA matches it firmly. For some rows the clone size is stated as once, few or many, or as a class when expanded; others skip it.

j_call: TRBJ2-7
v_call: TRBV28
clone_size: many
d_call: TRBD2
cdr3_aa: CASSFTSGLFSYEQYF
cdr3_nt: TGTGCCAGCAGTTTTACATCGGGACTATTCTCCTACGAGCAGTACTTC

j_call: TRBJ1-5
v_call: TRBV4-1
clone_size: -
d_call: TRBD1
cdr3_aa: CASSQGIIWTGARVSNQPQHF
cdr3_nt: TGCGCCAGCAGCCAAGGTATCATATGGACAGGGGCCCGGGTTAGCAATCAGCCCCAGCATTTT

j_call: TRBJ1-2
v_call: TRBV27
clone_size: -
d_call: -
cdr3_aa: CATSIYGYTF
cdr3_nt: TGTGCCACATCCATCTATGGCTACACCTTC

j_call: TRBJ2-3
v_call: TRBV5-1
clone_size: many
d_call: TRBD1
cdr3_aa: CASSPDPGQGSDTQYF
cdr3_nt: TGCGCCAGCAGCCCAGATCCGGGACAGGGGTCAGATACGCAGTATTTT

j_call: TRBJ2-5
v_call: TRBV5-1
clone_size: many
d_call: -
cdr3_aa: CASSLPQGLGETQYF
cdr3_nt: TGCGCCAGCAGCTTGCCCCAGGGCTTGGGAGAGACCCAGTACTTC

j_call: TRBJ2-1
v_call: TRBV10-2
clone_size: -
d_call: TRBD2
cdr3_aa: CASSEWRGLAGYEQFF
cdr3_nt: TGCGCCAGCAGTGAGTGGCGGGGGCTAGCGGGTTATGAGCAGTTCTTC

j_call: TRBJ2-3
v_call: TRBV28
clone_size: -
d_call: TRBD2
cdr3_aa: CASSLLASGEYTDTQYF
cdr3_nt: TGTGCCAGCAGTTTATTGGCTAGCGGGGAATACACAGATACGCAGTATTTT

j_call: TRBJ2-2
v_call: TRBV5-1
clone_size: few
d_call: TRBD2
cdr3_aa: CASSLGAAGGPGTGELFF
cdr3_nt: TGCGCCAGCAGCTTGGGGGCCGCGGGAGGGCCTGGGACCGGGGAGCTGTTTTTT

j_call: TRBJ1-2
v_call: TRBV5-1
clone_size: many
d_call: -
cdr3_aa: CASSLVPDGYGYTF
cdr3_nt: TGCGCCAGCAGCTTGGTCCCCGATGGGTATGGCTACACCTTC

j_call: TRBJ1-1
v_call: TRBV27
clone_size: many
d_call: -
cdr3_aa: CATSWRGVHTEAFF
cdr3_nt: TGTGCCACCTCTTGGCGGGGGGTTCACACTGAAGCTTTCTTT

j_call: TRBJ2-3
v_call: TRBV5-5
clone_size: many
d_call: -
cdr3_aa: CASSWGASTDTQYF
cdr3_nt: TGTGCCAGCAGCTGGGGCGCCAGCACAGATACGCAGTATTTT

j_call: TRBJ2-1
v_call: TRBV20-1
clone_size: few
d_call: -
cdr3_aa: CSATDSDNEQFF
cdr3_nt: TGCAGTGCTACGGACAGCGACAATGAGCAGTTCTTC

j_call: TRBJ2-7
v_call: TRBV7-9
clone_size: few
d_call: TRBD1
cdr3_aa: CASSSPGTGAYEQYF
cdr3_nt: TGTGCCAGCAGCTCCCCCGGGACAGGTGCCTACGAGCAGTACTTC

j_call: TRBJ2-7
v_call: TRBV7-6
clone_size: many
d_call: TRBD2
cdr3_aa: CASSLDRSGTSYEQYF
cdr3_nt: TGTGCCAGCAGCTTAGATCGGAGCGGGACGTCGTACGAGCAGTACTTC

j_call: TRBJ1-6
v_call: TRBV7-8
clone_size: few
d_call: -
cdr3_aa: CASRVGSSNSPLHF
cdr3_nt: TGTGCCAGCAGGGTAGGGAGCAGTAATTCACCCCTCCACTTT

j_call: TRBJ1-2
v_call: TRBV5-1
clone_size: -
d_call: TRBD1
cdr3_aa: CASSFGQVGVRGNYGYTF
cdr3_nt: TGCGCCAGCAGCTTCGGACAGGTCGGAGTACGCGGTAACTATGGCTACACCTTC

j_call: TRBJ2-2
v_call: TRBV5-1
clone_size: -
d_call: -
cdr3_aa: CASSWSGGDSGELFF
cdr3_nt: TGCGCCAGCAGCTGGAGTGGAGGGGACTCCGGGGAGCTGTTTTTT

j_call: TRBJ2-7
v_call: TRBV2
clone_size: once
d_call: -
cdr3_aa: CASSGGSSYEQYF
cdr3_nt: TGTGCCAGCAGTGGAGGGAGTTCCTACGAGCAGTACTTC

j_call: TRBJ2-3
v_call: TRBV20-1
clone_size: many
d_call: -
cdr3_aa: CSARRAGSTDTQYF
cdr3_nt: TGCAGTGCTAGGCGGGCGGGAAGCACAGATACGCAGTATTTT

j_call: TRBJ2-7
v_call: TRBV29-1
clone_size: many
d_call: -
cdr3_aa: CSVELKAYEQYF
cdr3_nt: TGCAGCGTTGAGCTTAAGGCCTACGAGCAGTACTTC

j_call: TRBJ2-1
v_call: TRBV4-2
clone_size: many
d_call: -
cdr3_aa: CASSQVGGRTAYNEQFF
cdr3_nt: TGTGCCAGCAGCCAAGTCGGGGGGAGGACAGCCTACAATGAGCAGTTCTTC

j_call: TRBJ2-7
v_call: TRBV7-6
clone_size: many
d_call: -
cdr3_aa: CASSSVTHEQYF
cdr3_nt: TGTGCCAGCAGCTCAGTCACCCACGAGCAGTACTTC

j_call: TRBJ1-2
v_call: TRBV20-1
clone_size: many
d_call: TRBD1
cdr3_aa: CSADRGESYGYTF
cdr3_nt: TGCAGTGCGGACAGGGGGGAAAGCTATGGCTACACCTTC

j_call: TRBJ2-1
v_call: TRBV20-1
clone_size: many
d_call: TRBD2
cdr3_aa: CSARLAGYNEQFF
cdr3_nt: TGCAGTGCTAGGCTAGCGGGATACAATGAGCAGTTCTTC

j_call: TRBJ2-7
v_call: TRBV4-1
clone_size: many
d_call: -
cdr3_aa: CASSLGPSSYEQYF
cdr3_nt: TGCGCCAGCAGCCTGGGACCTAGCTCCTACGAGCAGTACTTC

j_call: TRBJ1-4
v_call: TRBV29-1
clone_size: many
d_call: TRBD1
cdr3_aa: CSATGEWNRLFF
cdr3_nt: TGCAGCGCCACAGGGGAATGGAATAGACTGTTTTTT

j_call: TRBJ2-6
v_call: TRBV12-3/TRBV12-4
clone_size: many
d_call: TRBD1
cdr3_aa: CASSGTATSGANVLTF
cdr3_nt: TGTGCCAGCAGTGGGACAGCCACCTCTGGGGCCAACGTCCTGACTTTC

j_call: TRBJ2-3
v_call: TRBV6-5
clone_size: many
d_call: TRBD2
cdr3_aa: CASSSGTTTDTQYF
cdr3_nt: TGTGCCAGCAGTTCCGGGACTACCACAGATACGCAGTATTTT

j_call: TRBJ2-2
v_call: TRBV10-1
clone_size: many
d_call: -
cdr3_aa: CASRPAVTGELFF
cdr3_nt: TGCGCCAGCAGACCGGCGGTCACCGGGGAGCTGTTTTTT

j_call: TRBJ2-7
v_call: TRBV5-1
clone_size: many
d_call: TRBD2
cdr3_aa: CASSLVAGVYEQYF
cdr3_nt: TGCGCCAGCAGCTTGGTAGCGGGAGTATACGAGCAGTACTTC

j_call: TRBJ2-3
v_call: TRBV15
clone_size: -
d_call: -
cdr3_aa: CATSRGTGHSTDTQYF
cdr3_nt: TGTGCCACCAGCAGAGGGACGGGGCATAGCACAGATACGCAGTATTTT

j_call: TRBJ2-7
v_call: TRBV20-1
clone_size: many
d_call: -
cdr3_aa: CSAGGTGGRAYEQYF
cdr3_nt: TGCAGTGCTGGGGGGACCGGGGGCAGGGCCTACGAGCAGTACTTC

j_call: TRBJ2-7
v_call: TRBV5-1
clone_size: many
d_call: TRBD1
cdr3_aa: CASSLLRGLYEQYF
cdr3_nt: TGCGCCAGCAGCTTGTTGAGGGGGCTCTACGAGCAGTACTTC

j_call: TRBJ2-7
v_call: TRBV12-3/TRBV12-4
clone_size: few
d_call: -
cdr3_aa: CASIAPGSPYEQYF
cdr3_nt: TGTGCCAGCATTGCCCCGGGCAGCCCCTACGAGCAGTACTTC

j_call: TRBJ2-2
v_call: TRBV29-1
clone_size: many
d_call: TRBD1
cdr3_aa: CSVNQGANTGELFF
cdr3_nt: TGCAGCGTTAACCAGGGGGCGAACACCGGGGAGCTGTTTTTT